This T cell receptor (beta chain) was identified in a study of neoadjuvant anti-PD-1 for oral cavity cancer (dated by TCRdb to the early 2020s). Regarding the study in general: Patients mostly received three to four biweekly doses of nivolumab at 3 mg/kg before curative-intent surgical resection. For patients who did not progress, a fourth nivolumab dose was given around day 43, followed by definitive surgical resection on days 50-56. Patients with complete response, partial response or stable disease by RECIST 1.1 were defined as responders, whereas patients with progression were defined as non-responders. The parent correlative cohort had 12 to 13 patients and a response rate of 33%.

Note on this clone: Its antigen has not been determined. Base-call qualities are not available, and no considerably larger clone is one nucleotide away.

For deep sequencing of PBMC libraries, mostly 450 to 500 ng of input genomic DNA was used, and six replicates were run per sample. The immunoSEQ hsTCRbeta kit was used to prepare TCRbeta libraries, following the manufacturer's instructions. The finished libraries were brought together in one pool at approximately 3 nM, which was then read using an Illumina NovaSeq 6000 S4 flow cell. In the original analysis: Raw data preprocessing and quality control were performed with the immunoSEQ Analyzer. The analysis was limited to productive rearrangements, and each clonotype was defined by a unique CDR3 amino acid sequence. Repertoire clonality was estimated as the Gini-Simpson index, which was calculated using the R package tcR. Student's t test was used to compare Gini indices, and Pearson correlation was used to assess associations with tumor size change. TCRdb retrieved this table from immuneACCESS and kept in-frame rearrangements only. Not all clones are present; in checked studies, unresolved V genes account for under half, and no reason is known for the remainder. For V, J and clone size, that table is used; D and trimming come from the DNA. Here the sample has 72,000 or so clones; about nine tenths occur a single time. The top ten clonotypes cover less than 3% of the sample.

Broader findings and caveats from the paper: Higher pretreatment blood TCRbeta clonality and lower post-treatment tumor TCRbeta clonality were correlated with higher pretreatment blood Treg/Th17 ratios. Only a few patients per response group were included in the TCR analyses, and the authors called for validation in larger cohorts. After neoadjuvant nivolumab, significantly higher T cell clonality (Gini index) was found within PBMCs in non-responders than in responders.

Interpreted using the paper, the time point label stands for: after neoadjuvant nivolumab, at surgical resection. Patients were newly diagnosed with stage II-IVA oral cavity squamous cell carcinoma and had received no prior systemic or radiation treatment. The cohort was composed of patients with HPV-negative, locally advanced oral cavity squamous cell carcinoma. Peripheral blood mononuclear cells were analyzed directly, without maintenance or expansion in culture. The samples were drawn from a longitudinal correlative study tied to a single-arm phase II trial testing neoadjuvant nivolumab in oral cavity squamous cell carcinoma. Subject-matched pre- and post-treatment PBMCs and tumors from three responders and three non-responders were subjected to genomic DNA-based TCRbeta sequencing. Peripheral blood mononuclear cells were collected before nivolumab treatment and were collected again after treatment, at the time of surgery. The Maxwell RSC DNA from Cells kit was used to isolate genomic DNA from PBMCs.

From the germline V gene (reference sequence), CDR1 is LNHDA and CDR2 is SQIVND. The CDR3 has 12 amino acids, counting the end cysteine and phenylalanine. Left in the record is the CDR3 DNA by itself, 36 bases read in frame from the first base. V ends up 9 bases short and J 4 bases short, with an unmatched junction base count of 1. The source is a person aged 40 to 85 with oral cavity squamous cell carcinoma. The chain uses TRBV19 and TRBJ2-7; TRBD2 agrees with 12 junctional bases. The specimen was PBMCs, collected after nivolumab (anti-PD-1) treatment. The DNA sequence is TGTGCCAGAGGACTAGCGGGATACGAGCAGTACTTC. It is translated as CARGLAGYEQYF.